Listed below are T cell receptor beta chains from one sample, sequenced in a study of post-analysis software for immune sequencing data. Via MiXCR, TCRdb re-called the PCR reads, giving one row per CDR3 protein. The data show about 770,000 distinct CDR3 sequences, just over 45% seen once. The specimen sequenced was blood. Receptor source: a girl aged 10-17 years with multiple sclerosis. CDR3s include the opening cysteine and the closing phenylalanine or tryptophan. D genes are given only for firm matches. A clone size is listed for some rows: how often the clone was seen (once, few, many), or a class if it is expanded.

clone size	D gene	V gene	J gene	CDR3 protein	CDR3 DNA
NA	NA	TRBV13	TRBJ2-1	CASSLLASLNEQFF	TGTGCCAGCAGCTTACTGGCGAGTTTGAATGAGCAGTTCTTC
few	NA	TRBV15	TRBJ2-7	CATSRDGVKGLYEQYF	TGTGCCACCAGCAGAGATGGAGTGAAGGGGCTCTACGAGCAGTACTTC
NA	NA	TRBV11-1	TRBJ2-7	CASSITRWEQYF	TGTGCCAGCAGCATCACCCGTTGGGAGCAGTACTTC
NA	NA	TRBV6-1	TRBJ2-3	CASSGPRPDTQYF	TGTGCCAGCAGTGGTCCTAGACCCGATACGCAGTATTTT
NA	TRBD2	TRBV29-1	TRBJ2-1	CSGGTSGSEQFF	TGCAGCGGCGGGACTAGCGGGAGTGAGCAGTTCTTC
NA	TRBD2	TRBV29-1	TRBJ2-1	CSVEGTSGRPSSYNEQFF	TGCAGCGTTGAAGGGACTAGCGGGAGGCCGAGCTCCTACAATGAGCAGTTCTTC
NA	TRBD1	TRBV10-3	TRBJ2-6	CAISDPRIGTGGTGANVLTF	TGTGCCATCAGTGACCCGAGAATAGGGACAGGGGGTACTGGGGCCAACGTCCTGACTTTC
NA	TRBD1	TRBV28	TRBJ2-5	CASSPQDRGLGEQYF	TGTGCCAGCAGTCCCCAGGACAGGGGGCTAGGGGAGCAGTACTTC
once	TRBD1	TRBV30	TRBJ1-5	CALGRGLVRDQPQHF	TGTGCCCTGGGCAGGGGGCTTGTTCGGGATCAGCCCCAGCATTTT
few	NA	TRBV5-1	TRBJ2-1	CASGRDNEQFF	TGCGCCAGCGGTCGAGACAATGAGCAGTTCTTC
NA	NA	TRBV5-1	TRBJ1-5	CASSRTGGDNQPQHF	TGCGCCAGCAGCCGCACCGGAGGCGACAATCAGCCCCAGCATTTT
NA	NA	TRBV7-9	TRBJ2-1	CASSPGLAKNNEQFF	TGTGCCAGCAGCCCAGGGCTAGCGAAAAACAATGAGCAGTTCTTC
few	NA	TRBV6-1	TRBJ2-7	CASSEAHGTLYEQYF	TGTGCCAGCAGTGAGGCTCACGGGACTCTCTACGAGCAGTACTTC
NA	TRBD2	TRBV28	TRBJ2-3	CASSLPHLAGGPLRADTQYF	TGTGCCAGCAGTTTACCCCATCTAGCGGGAGGGCCTTTGAGGGCAGATACGCAGTATTTT
NA	NA	TRBV9	TRBJ2-7	CASSVSLRLDQFDEQYF	TGTGCCAGCAGCGTATCCCTGCGATTAGACCAGTTCGACGAGCAGTACTTC
NA	NA	TRBV7-2	TRBJ2-4	CASSAGQTVRNIQYF	TGTGCCAGCAGCGCGGGACAGACCGTACGAAACATTCAGTACTTC
few	TRBD1	TRBV12-3/TRBV12-4	TRBJ1-2	CASSLTGAYTF	TGTGCCAGCAGCTTAACAGGGGCCTACACCTTC
NA	NA	TRBV7-2	TRBJ1-5	CASSPPSPRAGNQPQHF	TGTGCCAGCAGCCCCCCAAGCCCGCGGGCGGGCAATCAGCCCCAGCATTTT
NA	TRBD2	TRBV7-9	TRBJ2-1	CASSLPKLIGLAGYNEQFF	TGTGCCAGCAGCTTGCCGAAGCTTATTGGACTAGCGGGGTACAATGAGCAGTTCTTC
NA	NA	TRBV7-9	TRBJ2-1	CASRTGRRGNEQFF	TGTGCCAGCAGGACTGGTCGGAGGGGGAATGAGCAGTTCTTC
few	NA	TRBV6-1	TRBJ2-7	CASAREGFWDEQYF	TGTGCCAGCGCTAGAGAGGGATTTTGGGACGAGCAGTACTTC
NA	NA	TRBV7-9	TRBJ2-3	CASSFPPAGLRSTDTQYF	TGTGCCAGCAGCTTTCCACCCGCGGGTCTCCGTAGCACAGATACGCAGTATTTT
NA	NA	TRBV4-2	TRBJ2-1	CASSQDPHSSYNEQFF	TGTGCCAGCAGCCAAGATCCGCATAGCTCCTACAATGAGCAGTTCTTC
NA	TRBD1	TRBV12-3/TRBV12-4	TRBJ2-3	CASSPGDRDTQYF	TGTGCCAGCAGTCCCGGGGACAGGGATACGCAGTATTTT
few	NA	TRBV20-1	TRBJ2-5	CSARGGERQEAQYF	TGCAGTGCGAGGGGTGGGGAAAGACAAGAGGCCCAGTACTTC
few	NA	TRBV12-3/TRBV12-4	TRBJ2-3	CASSTDTTDTQYF	TGTGCCAGCAGCACTGACACCACAGATACGCAGTATTTT
NA	NA	TRBV20-1	TRBJ2-7	CSAKLGEYEQYF	TGCAGCGCAAAACTGGGGGAATACGAGCAGTACTTC
NA	NA	TRBV29-1	TRBJ2-7	CSVEAERDRDYEQYF	TGCAGCGTTGAGGCGGAACGGGACCGAGACTACGAGCAGTACTTC
NA	TRBD2	TRBV12-3/TRBV12-4	TRBJ2-7	CASSLGTSPTYEQYF	TGTGCCAGCAGTTTAGGGACTAGTCCCACCTACGAGCAGTACTTC
NA	NA	TRBV6-5	TRBJ2-2	CASSKMAGELFF	TGTGCCAGCAGCAAGATGGCCGGGGAGCTGTTTTTT
few	NA	TRBV12-3/TRBV12-4	TRBJ1-1	CASSFRDTYTEAFF	TGTGCCAGCAGTTTTCGGGACACATACACTGAAGCTTTCTTT
NA	NA	TRBV4-3	TRBJ2-1	CASSQGWGNEQFF	TGCGCCAGCAGCCAAGGATGGGGAAATGAGCAGTTCTTC
NA	TRBD2	TRBV12-3/TRBV12-4	TRBJ2-1	CASTGGLAGGNEQFF	TGTGCCAGCACCGGGGGACTAGCGGGAGGCAATGAGCAGTTCTTC
NA	NA	TRBV5-1	TRBJ2-6	CATSYRVPGANVLTF	TGCGCCACCAGCTACAGGGTGCCTGGGGCCAACGTCCTGACTTTC
once	TRBD1	TRBV6-1	TRBJ1-2	CASSEVTGPYGYTF	TGTGCCAGCAGTGAAGTGACAGGGCCATATGGCTACACCTTC
NA	NA	TRBV20-1	TRBJ1-3	CSARGGMSGNTTYF	TGCAGTGCTAGAGGGGGGATGAGTGGAAACACCACATATTTT
NA	NA	TRBV29-1	TRBJ2-7	CSVVHRASYYEQYF	TGCAGCGTTGTTCATAGGGCAAGCTACTACGAGCAGTACTTC
NA	NA	TRBV5-1	TRBJ1-2	CASSLEIGGYYGYTF	TGCGCCAGCAGCTTGGAAATTGGTGGATACTATGGCTACACCTTC
NA	TRBD2	TRBV5-1	TRBJ2-7	CASSLEAGGRYEQYF	TGCGCCAGCAGCTTGGAGGCGGGGGGAAGGTACGAGCAGTACTTC
few	NA	TRBV29-1	TRBJ2-7	CSVVGTPSYEQYF	TGCAGCGTTGTCGGGACACCGTCCTACGAGCAGTACTTC
NA	NA	TRBV20-1	TRBJ2-1	CSAKTELGYEQFF	TGCAGTGCTAAAACCGAACTAGGATATGAGCAGTTCTTC
NA	TRBD2	TRBV7-2	TRBJ2-1	CASSLTSSGRFYNEQFF	TGTGCCAGCAGCTTAACCTCCAGCGGGAGGTTCTACAATGAGCAGTTCTTC
NA	NA	TRBV7-2	TRBJ2-1	CASRSTGSTGQFF	TGTGCCAGCAGGAGTACGGGGTCGACGGGGCAGTTCTTC
NA	NA	TRBV7-2	TRBJ2-7	CASSLEQSYEQYF	TGTGCCAGCAGCTTAGAGCAGTCCTACGAGCAGTACTTC
NA	TRBD2	TRBV20-1	TRBJ2-5	CSARAFRTSGNNEQYF	TGCAGTGCTAGGGCTTTTAGGACTAGCGGCAACAATGAGCAGTACTTC
few	NA	TRBV12-3/TRBV12-4	TRBJ2-3	CASSYLEGRSTDTQYF	TGTGCCAGCAGCTACCTGGAAGGGCGAAGCACAGATACGCAGTATTTT
NA	NA	TRBV20-1	TRBJ2-1	CSARSSLDNEQFF	TGCAGTGCTAGGAGCAGCCTTGACAATGAGCAGTTCTTC
NA	NA	TRBV20-1	TRBJ2-7	CSASKGLSYEQYF	TGCAGTGCTAGCAAGGGACTCTCCTACGAGCAGTACTTC
few	NA	TRBV15	TRBJ2-7	CATSPRERPYEQYF	TGTGCCACCAGCCCCCGGGAGCGCCCCTACGAGCAGTACTTC
few	NA	TRBV3-1	TRBJ2-3	CASRTADTQYF	TGTGCCTCAAGGACGGCAGATACGCAGTATTTT
NA	NA	TRBV11-2	TRBJ2-5	CASSLAADATGRETQYF	TGTGCCAGCAGCTTAGCGGCCGACGCGACAGGTCGGGAGACCCAGTACTTC
NA	TRBD2	TRBV4-2	TRBJ2-1	CASSQLSAGVFNEQFF	TGTGCCAGCAGCCAACTCTCGGCGGGAGTTTTCAATGAGCAGTTCTTC
NA	TRBD2	TRBV28	TRBJ2-7	CASSLLLAGDTYEQYF	TGTGCCAGCAGTCTACTACTAGCGGGAGACACCTACGAGCAGTACTTC
NA	NA	TRBV12-3/TRBV12-4	TRBJ2-3	CASNPGRSTDTQYF	TGTGCCAGCAACCCGGGACGGAGCACAGATACGCAGTATTTT
few	NA	TRBV5-8	TRBJ1-4	CASSPGWGSNEKLFF	TGTGCCAGCAGCCCGGGGTGGGGCTCCAATGAAAAACTGTTTTTT
few	NA	TRBV5-5	TRBJ2-3	CASSLNSVGTDTQYF	TGTGCCAGCAGCTTAAACAGCGTGGGCACAGATACGCAGTATTTT
few	NA	TRBV12-3/TRBV12-4	TRBJ1-2	CASSLFSRANYGYTF	TGTGCCAGCAGTTTGTTTAGCAGGGCGAACTATGGCTACACCTTC
NA	TRBD2	TRBV20-1	TRBJ2-1	CSARGGTSGLYNEQFF	TGCAGTGCACGGGGCGGGACTAGCGGCCTCTACAATGAGCAGTTCTTC
NA	TRBD2	TRBV12-3/TRBV12-4	TRBJ2-1	CASSETSGRDNEQFF	TGTGCCAGCAGTGAGACTAGCGGGAGAGATAATGAGCAGTTCTTC